Below, 11 T cell receptor beta chains from the same sample are listed, as sequenced in a study of blood T cell repertoires in COVID-19. The method was immunoSEQ multiplex PCR; TCRdb's version includes in-frame clones alone and lacks a portion of them. Among 150,000 to 200,000 clones listed, about 74% were seen once. The sequencing input was peripheral blood. All receptors derive from a woman older than 75 with acute or convalescent COVID-19.

The chain links TRBV7-9 to TRBJ2-3; D may be TRBD2 (6 bases). The CDR3 runs to 15 residues. Germline CDR1 is SEHNR and CDR2 is FQNEAQ (reference sequence). The V end was cut by 10 bases, the J end by 6 bases, with 23 bases between. In DNA, the CDR3 is TGTGCCACCGGAACGGTGGAGGGTAGGATGGATACGCAGTATTTT. This gives the protein CATGTVEGRMDTQYF.

The chain recombines TRBV7-7 with TRBJ2-2, with 9 bases aligning to TRBD2. J was trimmed by 0 bases and V by 4 bases; bases with no gene match: 3. CDR1 and CDR2 from the germline V gene are SSHAT and FNYEAQ (reference sequence). The length of the CDR3 is 16 residues. The DNA of the CDR3 is TGTGCCAGCAGCTCGACTAGCGGAACGAACACCGGGGAGCTGTTTTTT. This sequence encodes CASSSTSGTNTGELFF. Looking up the rest from reference TRBV7-7 and TRBJ2-2 gives the full variable domain: GAGVSQSPRYKVTKRGQDVTLRCDPISSHATLYWYQQALGQGPEFLTYFNYEAQPDKSGLPSDRFSAERPEGSISTLTIQRTEQRDSAMYRCASSSTSGTNTGELFFGEGSRLTVL.

The gene calls are TRBV27 and TRBJ2-1; 9 nucleotides match TRBD2. This CDR3 has 16 residues. Germline V gives CDR1 MNHEY, CDR2 SMNVEV (reference sequence). V shed 4 bases and J 13 bases; nucleotides not matched to a gene: 17. The CDR3 reads CASSSLAGGFGSSQFF. Here the CDR3 DNA reads TGTGCCAGCAGTTCTCTCGCGGGAGGGTTTGGTAGTTCCCAGTTCTTC.

The V call is TRBV18, the J call TRBJ1-2; the match to TRBD1 covers 10 bases. Trimming cost V 3 bases and J 6 bases; bases outside gene matches: 1. Germline CDR1 KGHSH, CDR2 LQKENI. The CDR3 is 13 amino acids. The CDR3 DNA follows: TGTGCCAGCTCACCGGACAGGGGGAATGGCTACACCTTC. Residues: CASSPDRGNGYTF.

The chain uses TRBV6-6 and TRBJ2-3, with TRBD2 matching over 10 bases. Trimming cost V 4 bases and J 1 base; bases outside gene matches: 2. Germline V gene data show CDR1 as MNHNY and CDR2 as SVGAGI (reference sequence). This CDR3 is 15 amino acids long. The CDR3 spells CASSSLAGGTDTQYF. The CDR3 DNA reads TGTGCCAGCAGTTCCCTAGCGGGAGGCACAGATACGCAGTATTTT.

In DNA, the CDR3 is TGCAGCGTCGTCGAACAGCTTAATACGTACGAGCAGTACTTC. Protein product: CSVVEQLNTYEQYF. This chain links TRBV29-1 with TRBJ2-7; no clear D. Germline CDR1 and CDR2: SQVTM and ANQGSEA. The CDR3 is 14 residues long. V was shortened by 6 bases and J by 4 bases, with 19 bases between the two germline ends.

The J gene is TRBJ2-1, the V gene TRBV18; 7 nucleotides line up with TRBD1. The length of the CDR3 is 11 residues. With 6 bases clipped from V and 9 bases from J, the junction kept 2 bases outside the gene matches. The germline gives CDR1 KGHSH, CDR2 LQKENI. CDR3 amino acids: CASSTGAEQFF. The CDR3 nucleotides are TGTGCCAGCTCCACAGGGGCTGAGCAGTTCTTC.

V usage is TRBV2 and J usage is TRBJ2-1; 10 positions agree with TRBD2. Germline assignment: CDR1 SNHLY and CDR2 FYNNEI. This CDR3 has 15 amino acids. V was clipped by 6 bases and J by 6 bases; unmatched bases: 8. The CDR3 here is CASREIAGGPNEQFF. The CDR3 DNA sequence: TGTGCCAGCAGGGAAATAGCGGGAGGTCCCAATGAGCAGTTCTTC.

J is TRBJ2-3 and V is TRBV5-1; 10 nucleotides align to TRBD2. Per germline, CDR1 SGHRS and CDR2 YFSETQ. J was trimmed by 4 bases and V by 0 bases; bases with no gene match: 8. This CDR3 spans 17 amino acids. Written as DNA, the CDR3 is TGCGCCAGCAGCTTGGAGCTAGCGGGAGACGGCGCAGATACGCAGTATTTT. This codes for CASSLELAGDGADTQYF.

There are a few counts of this clone. The chain combines TRBV19 with TRBJ2-5; tentatively, D is TRBD2 (5 bases). Germline-derived CDR1 and CDR2 are LNHDA and SQIVND (reference sequence). V lost 3 bases to trimming and J lost 1 base, with 12 bases between them. This CDR3 region has 15 residues. The CDR3 reads CASSIMRASQETQYF. The DNA of the CDR3 is TGTGCCAGTAGTATCATGAGGGCCTCCCAAGAGACCCAGTACTTC.

This clone was observed once. This CDR3 reads CAWTWTLGDTQYF. The CDR3 nucleotides read TGTGCCTGGACTTGGACACTTGGAGATACGCAGTATTTT. The gene calls are TRBV30 and TRBJ2-3, with D possibly being TRBD1 (5 bases). Germline V gene lookup returns CDR1 GTSNPN and CDR2 SVGIG (reference sequence). This CDR3 region has 13 residues. Trimming took 4 bases from V and 5 from J, leaving 13 bases between them.